What follows are 13 T cell receptor beta chains derived from one specimen sequenced in a study of blood T cell repertoires in COVID-19. The repertoire was sequenced with immunoSEQ multiplex PCR; TCRdb's copy has only in-frame clones and lacks some. The sample comprises 70,000 to 85,000 clones, 87% of which are singletons, and 3% rests with the top ten. Input material: peripheral blood. The receptor set was obtained from a woman between 45 and 65 years old with active or convalescent COVID-19.

The chain employs TRBV10-3 and TRBJ1-4; D possibly corresponds to TRBD1 (5 bases). CDR1 is ENHRY, CDR2 SYGVKD, per germline. V dropped 6 bases and J dropped 3 bases, with 8 bases sitting between them. This CDR3 has 13 residues. The CDR3 DNA is TGTGCCATCAGGTCGGGGGCTAATGAAAAACTGTTTTTT. As protein: CAIRSGANEKLFF.

The gene calls are TRBV6-2 or TRBV6-3 and TRBJ1-2; D gene uncertain. The V end lost 5 bases, the J end lost 5 bases, and 15 bases lay between the germline ends. The CDR3 is 14 residues long. Per the germline V gene, CDR1 is MNHEY and CDR2 is SVGEGT. In DNA, the CDR3 is TGTGCCAGCAGTACAAGCCCGGACTCATATGGCTACACCTTC. This gives the protein CASSTSPDSYGYTF.

This chain uses TRBV3-1 (or the pseudogene TRBV3-2) with TRBJ1-1, with a weak D call TRBD1 (5 bases). V lost 8 bases, J lost 5 bases, and 12 bases lay in between. Germline CDR1 LGHDT, CDR2 YNNKEL (reference sequence). This CDR3 has 12 amino acids. CDR3 nucleotide sequence: TGTGCCAGCGCCTCATCAGGGACTGAAGCTTTCTTT. This sequence encodes CASASSGTEAFF.

The chain is built from TRBV7-8 and TRBJ1-6, with a possible D match to TRBD1 (6 bases). Germline assignment: CDR1 SGHVS and CDR2 FQNEAQ. Between the trimmed V and J ends, which lost 4 bases and 7 bases, there was a span of 11 bases. This CDR3 has 14 residues. The CDR3 spells CASSWGPGNSPLHF. In nucleotides, the CDR3 is TGTGCCAGCAGCTGGGGGCCGGGGAATTCACCCCTCCACTTT.

This chain uses TRBV14 with TRBJ2-7; no clear D gene. The CDR3 has 14 residues. The germline V and J ends were trimmed by 0 bases and 4 bases, with 10 bases remaining between them. Germline assignment: CDR1 SGHDN and CDR2 FVKESK. The CDR3 region is CASSQDSPGYEQYF. CDR3 DNA: TGTGCCAGCAGCCAAGATTCCCCAGGTTACGAGCAGTACTTC.

Only one count was recorded for this clone. The rearrangement links TRBV13 to TRBJ2-7; no reliable D call. Per the germline V gene, CDR1 is PRHDT and CDR2 is FYEKMQ (reference sequence). V was shortened by 5 bases and J by 3 bases, with 8 bases between the two germline ends. The CDR3 length is 12 residues. CDR3 bases: TGTGCCAGCAGCCTGGCCATCTACGAGCAGTACTTC. It translates to CASSLAIYEQYF.

The chain employs TRBV30 and TRBJ1-1; D ambiguous. In germline, CDR1 is GTSNPN, CDR2 SVGIG (reference sequence). This CDR3 has 13 amino acids. Trimming took off 1 base at V and 7 bases at J, with 13 bases between the two ends. CDR3 sequence: CAWSEWGGSEAFF. As DNA, the CDR3 is TGTGCCTGGAGTGAATGGGGAGGGAGTGAAGCTTTCTTT.

The chain recombines TRBV4-2 with TRBJ2-1; D is perhaps TRBD1 (6 bases). The CDR3 is 12 amino acids. V dropped 1 base and J dropped 15 bases, with 13 bases sitting between them. Per germline, CDR1 LGHNA and CDR2 YNFKEQ. The CDR3 sequence: CASSQGDTTMFF. Written as DNA, the CDR3 is TGTGCCAGCAGCCAAGGGGACACCACGATGTTCTTC.

The chain has TRBV7-2 and TRBJ1-2; perhaps TRBD1 as D (6 bases). The V and J ends lost 1 base and 7 bases respectively, with 16 bases between them. This CDR3 contains 15 residues. From germline, CDR1 is SGHTA and CDR2 FQGNSA. Here the CDR3 DNA reads TGTGCCAGCAGCTTAGAGGGCAGGGGTGTAGTTGGCTACACCTTC. Translation gives CASSLEGRGVVGYTF.

The rearrangement links TRBV9 to TRBJ2-7; 13 positions match TRBD2. The CDR3 is 16 residues long. The V gene's germline CDR1 is SGDLS and CDR2 YYNGEE. Losses at the gene ends were 3 bases for V and 0 bases for J; bases not matched to a gene: 3. CDR3 sequence (DNA): TGTGCCAGCAGCGCGCGGACTAGCGGGAGCTCCTACGAGCAGTACTTC. Its protein is CASSARTSGSSYEQYF.

The rearrangement joins TRBV5-4 to TRBJ2-1; perhaps TRBD1 as D (6 bases). The CDR3 is 16 residues long. The germline V gene has CDR1 SGHNT and CDR2 YYREEE (reference sequence). The V gene lost 0 bases and the J gene lost 0 bases, with 10 bases spanning the gap. The CDR3 spells CASSLGPDSSYNEQFF. CDR3 DNA: TGTGCCAGCAGCTTGGGTCCGGACAGCTCCTACAATGAGCAGTTCTTC.

The chain combines TRBV28 with TRBJ1-1; TRBD1 matches 9 bases. Germline loops: CDR1 MDHEN, CDR2 SYDVKM. The trim removed 5 bases at V and 4 bases at J, leaving 8 bases unmatched. The CDR3 totals 15 residues. Written as DNA, the CDR3 is TGTGCCAGCAGTCTTGAGGGGACAGGGACCACTGAAGCTTTCTTT. As protein: CASSLEGTGTTEAFF.

This clone was picked up a small number of times. The chain couples TRBV14 to TRBJ2-2; D remains unclear. V lost 2 bases to trimming and J lost 6 bases, with 10 bases between them. CDR1 SGHDN and CDR2 FVKESK come from the germline V gene. The CDR3 is made up of 14 amino acids. CDR3 amino acids: CASSQRVVAGELFF. The CDR3 nucleotides read TGTGCCAGCAGCCAAAGAGTCGTGGCCGGGGAGCTGTTTTTT. Based on the CDR3 plus reference TRBV14 and TRBJ2-2, the full variable domain is EAGVTQFPSHSVIEKGQTVTLRCDPISGHDNLYWYRRVMGKEIKFLLHFVKESKQDESGMPNNRFLAERTGGTYSTLKVQPAELEDSGVYFCASSQRVVAGELFFGEGSRLTVL.